This entry is about one T cell receptor beta chain. CDR1 is SGHRS and CDR2 is YFSETQ in the germline V gene. Between the trimmed V and J ends, which lost 3 bases and 3 bases, there was a span of 12 bases. The CDR3 runs 14 residues. Data came from immunoSEQ multiplex PCR; TCRdb stores just in-frame clones and leaves some out. This table holds approximately 50,000 clones, roughly 93% found once. The data are from a study of T cell changes during pregnancy in multiple sclerosis. The origin of this receptor is a female donor with multiple sclerosis, enrolled in a pregnancy study. This chain uses TRBV5-1 with TRBJ1-1; D gene unclear. Sequenced material: peripheral blood, taken in the second trimester of pregnancy. Written as DNA, the CDR3 is TGCGCCAGCAGCTATGCGAGATCGGACACTGAAGCTTTCTTT. This codes for CASSYARSDTEAFF.